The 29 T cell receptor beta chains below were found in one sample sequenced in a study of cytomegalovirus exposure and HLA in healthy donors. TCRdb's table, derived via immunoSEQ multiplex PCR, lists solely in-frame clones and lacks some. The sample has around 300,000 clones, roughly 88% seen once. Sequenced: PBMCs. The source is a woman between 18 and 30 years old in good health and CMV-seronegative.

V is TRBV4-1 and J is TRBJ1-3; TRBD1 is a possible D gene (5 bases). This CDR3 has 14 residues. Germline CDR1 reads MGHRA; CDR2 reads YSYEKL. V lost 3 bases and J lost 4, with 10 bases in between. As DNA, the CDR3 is TGCGCCAGCAGCCAGGTGGGGGGGGGAAACACCATATATTTT. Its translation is CASSQVGGGNTIYF.

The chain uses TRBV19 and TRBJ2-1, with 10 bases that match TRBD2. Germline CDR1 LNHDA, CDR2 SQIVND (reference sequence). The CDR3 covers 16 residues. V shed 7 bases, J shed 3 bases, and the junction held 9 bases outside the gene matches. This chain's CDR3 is CASIRSLAGDYNEQFF. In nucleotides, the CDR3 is TGTGCCAGTATACGCTCTCTAGCGGGAGACTACAATGAGCAGTTCTTC.

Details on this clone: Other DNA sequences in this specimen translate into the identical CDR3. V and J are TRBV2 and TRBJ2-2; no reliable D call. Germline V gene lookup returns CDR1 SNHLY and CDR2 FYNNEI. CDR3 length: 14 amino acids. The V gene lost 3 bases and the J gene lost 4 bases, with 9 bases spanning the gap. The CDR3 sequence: CASSDRVVTGELFF. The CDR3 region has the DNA TGTGCCAGCAGTGATCGGGTCGTCACCGGGGAGCTGTTTTTT. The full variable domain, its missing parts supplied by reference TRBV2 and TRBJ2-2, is EPEVTQTPSHQVTQMGQEVILRCVPISNHLYFYWYRQILGQKVEFLVSFYNNEISEKSEIFDDQFSVERPDGSNFTLKIRSTKLEDSAMYFCASSDRVVTGELFFGEGSRLTVL.

The CDR3 protein is CASSLFSDRVEQYF. Here the CDR3 DNA reads TGTGCCAGCAGTTTATTCTCGGACAGGGTCGAGCAGTACTTC. The genes are TRBV27 and TRBJ2-7; TRBD1 aligns across 8 bases. Germline CDR1 is MNHEY and CDR2 is SMNVEV (reference sequence). Losses at the gene ends were 1 base for V and 6 bases for J; bases not matched to a gene: 5. CDR3 length: 14 residues.

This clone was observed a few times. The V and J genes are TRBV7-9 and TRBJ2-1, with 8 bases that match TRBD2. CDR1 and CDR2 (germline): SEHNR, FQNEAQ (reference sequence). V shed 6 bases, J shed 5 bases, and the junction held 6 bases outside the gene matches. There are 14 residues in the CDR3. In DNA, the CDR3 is TGTGCCAGCAGAGTAGCGGGATATGACAATGAGCAGTTCTTC. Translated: CASRVAGYDNEQFF.

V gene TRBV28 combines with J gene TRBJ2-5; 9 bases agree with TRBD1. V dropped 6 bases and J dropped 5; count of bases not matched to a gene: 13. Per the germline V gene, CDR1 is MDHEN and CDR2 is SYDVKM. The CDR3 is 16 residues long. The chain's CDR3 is CASRPPRTGAEETQYF. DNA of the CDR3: TGTGCCAGCAGACCTCCCCGGACAGGGGCGGAGGAGACCCAGTACTTC.

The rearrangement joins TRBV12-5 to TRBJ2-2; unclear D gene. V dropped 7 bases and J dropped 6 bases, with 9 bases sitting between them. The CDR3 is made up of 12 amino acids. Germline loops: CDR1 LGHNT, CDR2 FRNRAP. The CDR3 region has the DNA TGTGCTAGTGCCCTCGGGTCCGGGGAGCTGTTTTTT. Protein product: CASALGSGELFF.

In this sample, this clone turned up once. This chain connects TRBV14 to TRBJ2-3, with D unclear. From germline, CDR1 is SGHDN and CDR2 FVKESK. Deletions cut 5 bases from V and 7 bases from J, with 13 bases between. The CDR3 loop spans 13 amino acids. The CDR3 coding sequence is TGTGCCAGCAGCTTACTAACTGGCTATACGCAGTATTTT. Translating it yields CASSLLTGYTQYF.

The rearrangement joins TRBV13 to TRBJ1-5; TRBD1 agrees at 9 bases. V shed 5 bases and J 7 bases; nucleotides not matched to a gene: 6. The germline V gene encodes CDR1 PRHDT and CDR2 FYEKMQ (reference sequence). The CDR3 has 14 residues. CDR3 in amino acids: CASSRGQGGQPQHF. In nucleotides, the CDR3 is TGTGCCAGCAGCCGGGGACAGGGCGGCCAGCCCCAGCATTTT.

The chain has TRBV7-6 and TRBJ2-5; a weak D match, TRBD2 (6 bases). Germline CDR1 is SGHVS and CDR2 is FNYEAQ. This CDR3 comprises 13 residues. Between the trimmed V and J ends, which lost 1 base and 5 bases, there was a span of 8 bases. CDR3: CASSLVRGETQYF. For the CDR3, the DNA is TGTGCCAGCAGCTTAGTCCGGGGGGAGACCCAGTACTTC.

The CDR3 sequence: CASRRTGASYEQYF. For the CDR3, the DNA is TGTGCCAGCCGTCGGACAGGGGCGTCCTACGAGCAGTACTTC. The chain employs TRBV28 and TRBJ2-7, with 9 bases aligning to TRBD1. V trimming: 8 bases; J trimming: 1 base; junction bases outside the gene matches: 6. Germline values: CDR1 MDHEN, CDR2 SYDVKM. CDR3 length: 14 amino acids.

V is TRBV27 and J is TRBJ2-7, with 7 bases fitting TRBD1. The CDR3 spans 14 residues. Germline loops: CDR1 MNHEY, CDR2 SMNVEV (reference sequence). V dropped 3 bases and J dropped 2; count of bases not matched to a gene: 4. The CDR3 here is CASSFFQGAYEQYF. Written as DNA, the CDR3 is TGTGCCAGCAGTTTTTTCCAGGGGGCCTACGAGCAGTACTTC.

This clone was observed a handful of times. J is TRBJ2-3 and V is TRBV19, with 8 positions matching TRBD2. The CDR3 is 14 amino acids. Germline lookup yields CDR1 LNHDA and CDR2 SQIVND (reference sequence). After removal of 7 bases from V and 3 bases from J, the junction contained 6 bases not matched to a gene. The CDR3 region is CASTLSGTTDTQYF. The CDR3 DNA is TGTGCCAGTACCCTTAGCGGGACTACAGATACGCAGTATTTT.

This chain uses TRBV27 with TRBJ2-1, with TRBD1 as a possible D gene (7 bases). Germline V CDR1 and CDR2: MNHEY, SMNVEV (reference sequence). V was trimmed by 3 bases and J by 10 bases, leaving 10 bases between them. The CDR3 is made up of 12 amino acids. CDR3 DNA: TGTGCCAGCAGTTTCAGGGGGGCCGAGCAGTTCTTC. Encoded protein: CASSFRGAEQFF.

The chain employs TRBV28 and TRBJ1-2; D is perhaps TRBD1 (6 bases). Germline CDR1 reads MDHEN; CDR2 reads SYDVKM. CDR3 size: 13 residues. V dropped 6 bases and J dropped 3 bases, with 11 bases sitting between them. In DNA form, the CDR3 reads TGTGCCAGCAGCATACAGGGCGACTATGGCTACACCTTC. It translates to CASSIQGDYGYTF.

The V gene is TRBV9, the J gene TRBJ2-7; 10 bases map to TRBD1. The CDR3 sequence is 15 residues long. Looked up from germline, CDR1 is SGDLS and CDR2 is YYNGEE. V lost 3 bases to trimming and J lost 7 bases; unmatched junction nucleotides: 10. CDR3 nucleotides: TGTGCCAGCAGCGGATCCGGGACAGGGGTGGAAGAGCAGTACTTC. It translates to CASSGSGTGVEEQYF. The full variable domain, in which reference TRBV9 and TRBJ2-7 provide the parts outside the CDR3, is DSGVTQTPKHLITATGQRVTLRCSPRSGDLSVYWYQQSLDQGLQFLIQYYNGEERAKGNILERFSAQQFPDLHSELNLSSLELGDSALYFCASSGSGTGVEEQYFGPGTRLTVT.

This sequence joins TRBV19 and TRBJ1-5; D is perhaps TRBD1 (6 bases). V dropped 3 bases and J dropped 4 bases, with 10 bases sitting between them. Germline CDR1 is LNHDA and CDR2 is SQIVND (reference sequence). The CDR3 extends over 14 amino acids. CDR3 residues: CASSIQGRNQPQHF. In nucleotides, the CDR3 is TGTGCCAGTAGTATTCAGGGGCGGAATCAGCCCCAGCATTTT.

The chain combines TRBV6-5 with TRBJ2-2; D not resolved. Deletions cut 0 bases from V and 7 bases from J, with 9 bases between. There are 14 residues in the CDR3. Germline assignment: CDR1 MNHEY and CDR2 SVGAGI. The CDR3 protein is CASSYSGLGGELFF. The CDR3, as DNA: TGTGCCAGCAGTTACTCCGGGTTGGGCGGGGAGCTGTTTTTT.

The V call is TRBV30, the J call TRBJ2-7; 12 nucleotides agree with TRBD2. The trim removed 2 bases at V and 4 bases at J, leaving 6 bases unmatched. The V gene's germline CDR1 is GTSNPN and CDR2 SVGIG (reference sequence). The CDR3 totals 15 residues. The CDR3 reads CAWSSSGRAGYEQYF. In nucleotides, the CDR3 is TGTGCCTGGAGTTCTAGCGGGAGGGCCGGTTACGAGCAGTACTTC. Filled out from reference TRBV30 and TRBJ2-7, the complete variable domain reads SQTIHQWPATLVQPVGSPLSLECTVEGTSNPNLYWYRQAAGRGLQLLFYSVGIGQISSEVPQNLSASRPQDRQFILSSKKLLLSDSGFYLCAWSSSGRAGYEQYFGPGTRLTVT.

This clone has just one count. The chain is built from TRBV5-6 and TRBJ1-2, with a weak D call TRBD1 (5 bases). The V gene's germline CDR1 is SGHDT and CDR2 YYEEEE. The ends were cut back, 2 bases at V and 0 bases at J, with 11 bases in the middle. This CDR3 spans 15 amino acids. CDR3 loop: CASSFFRASNYGYTF. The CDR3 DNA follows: TGTGCCAGCAGCTTTTTCAGGGCTTCTAACTATGGCTACACCTTC.

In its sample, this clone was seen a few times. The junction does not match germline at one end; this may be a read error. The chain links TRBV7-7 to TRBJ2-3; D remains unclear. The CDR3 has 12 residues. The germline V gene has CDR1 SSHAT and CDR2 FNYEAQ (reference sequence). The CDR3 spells CASSLGSGTQYF. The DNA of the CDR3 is TGTGCTAGCAGCTTAGGGTCGGGTACGCAGTATTTT.

The CDR3 loop reads CSVCILADYNEQFF. The CDR3 bases are TGCAGCGTTTGTATTCTAGCGGATTACAATGAGCAGTTCTTC. The gene calls are TRBV29-1 and TRBJ2-1; the match to TRBD2 covers 7 bases. The CDR3 is 14 amino acids. Germline CDR1 is SQVTM and CDR2 is ANQGSEA. V was clipped by 5 bases and J by 4 bases; unmatched bases: 8.

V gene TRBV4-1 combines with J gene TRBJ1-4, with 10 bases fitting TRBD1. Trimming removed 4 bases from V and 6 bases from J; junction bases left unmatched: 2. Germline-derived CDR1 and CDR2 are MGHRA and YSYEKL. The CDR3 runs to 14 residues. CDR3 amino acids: CASSPGTGDEKLFF. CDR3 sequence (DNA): TGCGCCAGCAGCCCCGGGACAGGGGATGAAAAACTGTTTTTT.

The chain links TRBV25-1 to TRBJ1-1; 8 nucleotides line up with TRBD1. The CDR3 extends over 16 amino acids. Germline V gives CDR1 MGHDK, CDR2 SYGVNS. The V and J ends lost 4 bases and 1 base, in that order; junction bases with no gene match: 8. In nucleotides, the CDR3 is TGTGCCAGCAGTGGGGGGGGCGGGACAGGGAACACTGAAGCTTTCTTT. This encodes CASSGGGGTGNTEAFF.

The CDR3 DNA reads TGTGCCAGCAGTTCCCCCTTGCGGGGGTTCTACGAGCAGTACTTC. Protein product: CASSSPLRGFYEQYF. This chain uses TRBV27 with TRBJ2-7; 7 positions match TRBD2. V trimming: 4 bases; J trimming: 3 bases; junction bases outside the gene matches: 9. This CDR3 spans 15 amino acids. Germline V lookup: CDR1 MNHEY, CDR2 SMNVEV (reference sequence).

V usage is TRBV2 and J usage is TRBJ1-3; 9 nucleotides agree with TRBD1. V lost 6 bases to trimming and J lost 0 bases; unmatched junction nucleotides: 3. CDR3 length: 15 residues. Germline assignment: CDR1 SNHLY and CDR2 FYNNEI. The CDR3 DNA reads TGTGCCAGCAGAGACAGGGGGAGCTCTGGAAACACCATATATTTT. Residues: CASRDRGSSGNTIYF.

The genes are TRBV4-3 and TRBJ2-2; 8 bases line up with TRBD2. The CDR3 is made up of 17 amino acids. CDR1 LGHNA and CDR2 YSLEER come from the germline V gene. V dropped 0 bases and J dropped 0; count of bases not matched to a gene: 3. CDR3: CASSQDLGGANTGELFF. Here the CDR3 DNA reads TGCGCCAGCAGCCAAGATCTCGGGGGGGCGAACACCGGGGAGCTGTTTTTT.

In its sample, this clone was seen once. The CDR3, as DNA: TGTGCCAGCAGCCGGGACAGTGGTGGCTACACCTTC. Its translation: CASSRDSGGYTF. This chain joins TRBV7-9 and TRBJ1-2; the match to TRBD1 covers 7 bases. The V and J ends lost 5 bases and 7 bases, in that order; junction bases with no gene match: 4. In germline, CDR1 is SEHNR, CDR2 FQNEAQ (reference sequence). CDR3 length: 12 amino acids.

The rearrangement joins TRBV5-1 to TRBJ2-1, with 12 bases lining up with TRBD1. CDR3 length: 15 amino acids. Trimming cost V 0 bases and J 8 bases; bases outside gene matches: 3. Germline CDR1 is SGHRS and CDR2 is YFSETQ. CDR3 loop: CASSLAGTGGDEQFF. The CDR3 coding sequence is TGCGCCAGCAGCTTGGCCGGGACAGGGGGCGATGAGCAGTTCTTC.